This is a list of T cell receptor beta chains from one sample in a study of cytomegalovirus exposure and HLA in healthy donors. Assay used: immunoSEQ multiplex PCR; TCRdb lists only in-frame clones, some missing. The data contain fewer than 100,000 clones, roughly 93% of them singletons. The sample was PBMCs. These receptors were collected from a man younger than 45 in good health and CMV-seronegative. Both conserved end residues are part of each CDR3. The D gene is left open where the match is weak. The listing skips clone size in some rows; elsewhere it reads once, few, many or a size class.

D	size	J	V	DNA	CDR3
TRBD2	-	TRBJ2-2	TRBV4-2	TGTGCCAGCAGCCAAGATCGGGAGGGGCCGAACACCGGGGAGCTGTTTTTT	CASSQDREGPNTGELFF
TRBD1	-	TRBJ1-5	TRBV7-2	TGTGCCAGCAGCTCGGGACAGACTTATAGCAATCAGCCCCAGCATTTT	CASSSGQTYSNQPQHF
-	-	TRBJ2-2	TRBV15	TGTGCCACCAGGGGCGGGGGCCTGAACACCGGGGAGCTGTTTTTT	CATRGGGLNTGELFF
-	-	TRBJ1-4	TRBV15	TGTGCCACCAGCAGGAACAGTGCAACTAATGAAAAACTGTTTTTT	CATSRNSATNEKLFF
TRBD1	-	TRBJ2-7	TRBV9	TGTGCCAGCAGCGTTCAGGGGGCTACTCTATACGAGCAGTACTTC	CASSVQGATLYEQYF
-	-	TRBJ1-2	TRBV21-1	TGTGCCAGCAGCAAAGCAGGGGCCCAAGAAGAGGATGGCTACACCTTC	CASSKAGAQEEDGYTF
-	once	TRBJ1-2	TRBV7-9	TGTGCCAGCACCGACAGCCTCTATGGCTACACCTTC	CASTDSLYGYTF
TRBD1	-	TRBJ2-5	TRBV19	TGTGCCAGTAGCGATCGGACAGGGGGCTGGGAGACCCAGTACTTC	CASSDRTGGWETQYF
-	-	TRBJ2-5	TRBV6-1	TGTGCCAGCAGTGAAATGGTGACGACCGGGGACCAGTACTTC	CASSEMVTTGDQYF
TRBD1	-	TRBJ2-7	TRBV6-1	TGTGCCAGCAAAAAGACAGGGGGCGACGAGCAGTACTTC	CASKKTGGDEQYF
-	-	TRBJ1-2	TRBV10-3	TGTGCCACCAAACAGGAGATCGGCTATGGCTACACCTTC	CATKQEIGYGYTF
-	-	TRBJ2-1	TRBV6-4	TGTGCCAGCAGTGACCCTGGGGGCGTCTCCTACAATGAGCAGTTCTTC	CASSDPGGVSYNEQFF
TRBD2	-	TRBJ2-2	TRBV5-8	TGTGCCAGCAGCTTCGGAGCGGGAGCGTTTACCGGGGAGCTGTTTTTT	CASSFGAGAFTGELFF
-	-	TRBJ1-5	TRBV6-1	TGTGCCAGCAGTGAATGGGGGGGAAGCAATCAGCCCCAGCATTTT	CASSEWGGSNQPQHF
TRBD1	once	TRBJ1-6	TRBV7-9	TGTGCCAGCAGCGCCGGGACAGGGGGGAGAAGCTCCTATAATTCACCCCTCCACTTT	CASSAGTGGRSSYNSPLHF
-	-	TRBJ2-1	TRBV5-1	TGCGCCAGCAGCTTGGAAGGGGTTGGCTACAATGAGCAGTTCTTC	CASSLEGVGYNEQFF
-	-	TRBJ1-1	TRBV7-6	TGTGCCAGCAGCTCCCTGGGTGGAGGGGAGGACACTGAAGCTTTCTTT	CASSSLGGGEDTEAFF